The rows below give T cell receptor beta chains drawn from one sample of a study of cytomegalovirus exposure and HLA in healthy donors. Generated by immunoSEQ multiplex PCR, the TCRdb table keeps only in-frame clones and is missing some. The sample carries 150,000 to 200,000 clones, around three quarters recorded once. The sample was PBMCs. All receptors derive from a man under 40 in good health and CMV-seronegative. Both conserved end residues are part of each CDR3. The D gene is left open where the match is weak. Size values are once, few and many counts, or a class for expanded clones, and some rows have none.

clone size,V gene,D gene,J gene,CDR3 DNA,CDR3 protein
once,TRBV27,.,TRBJ1-5,TGTGCCAGCAGTCGGGGAATTCAGGGGAATCAGCCCCAGCATTTT,CASSRGIQGNQPQHF
.,TRBV27,.,TRBJ2-4,TGTGCCAGCAGCACCCGTGGGAGCCTAGCCAAAAACATTCAGTACTTC,CASSTRGSLAKNIQYF
.,TRBV7-6,.,TRBJ2-2,TGTGCCAGCAGCTTAGTTGTAGGGGGCACCGGGGAGCTGTTTTTT,CASSLVVGGTGELFF
.,TRBV2,.,TRBJ1-5,TGTGCCAGCAGTGACCGCAGGGCGGCTCAGCCCCAGCATTTT,CASSDRRAAQPQHF
.,TRBV5-1,TRBD2,TRBJ2-1,TGCGCCAGCAGCTTGGGGGATGCGGGAGGCCCTTACAATGAGCAGTTCTTC,CASSLGDAGGPYNEQFF
few,TRBV5-1,.,TRBJ2-1,TGCGCCAGCAGCGACACAGGGCCGGGCTATGAGCAGTTCTTC,CASSDTGPGYEQFF
.,TRBV27,TRBD1,TRBJ2-7,TGTGCCAGCAGTTCAGGGGGCGGGTACGAGCAGTACTTC,CASSSGGGYEQYF
.,TRBV19,.,TRBJ2-4,TGTGCCAGTAGTCTATCAAACATTCAGTACTTC,CASSLSNIQYF
.,TRBV6-1,TRBD1,TRBJ2-1,TGTGCCAGCAGTGGACAGGGGGGTTACAATGAGCAGTTCTTC,CASSGQGGYNEQFF
.,TRBV29-1,.,TRBJ1-1,TGCAGCGTTGATTTGACAGGCGGCACTGAAGCTTTCTTT,CSVDLTGGTEAFF
.,TRBV19,TRBD1,TRBJ1-2,TGTGCCAGTAGTCGAGGACAGGGTAGCTACACCTTC,CASSRGQGSYTF
.,TRBV4-1,.,TRBJ1-4,TGCGCCAGCAGCCAAGAGAGGGGGAAGACTAATGAAAAACTGTTTTTT,CASSQERGKTNEKLFF
.,TRBV5-1,TRBD2,TRBJ2-1,TGCGCCAGCAGCCCAGGACTAGCGGGAGGTTACAATGAGCAGTTCTTC,CASSPGLAGGYNEQFF
.,TRBV28,.,TRBJ2-7,TGTGCCAGCAGTCCGCAACTAGGCGAGCAGTACTTC,CASSPQLGEQYF
few,TRBV10-2,TRBD2,TRBJ2-1,TGCGCCAGCAAAATAGGCGGGAGGGTGTCCTACAATGAGCAGTTCTTC,CASKIGGRVSYNEQFF
.,TRBV18,.,TRBJ2-7,TGTGCCAGCTCACCGTTTTACGGGGAACACGGCGAGCAGTACTTC,CASSPFYGEHGEQYF
once,TRBV30,TRBD1,TRBJ1-5,TGTGCCTGGAGCGACGGACAGGGGGCATGGCAGCCCCAGCATTTT,CAWSDGQGAWQPQHF
.,TRBV9,TRBD1,TRBJ1-3,TGTGCCAGCAGCGTCCAGCCCAGAGGGGGCGGAAACACCATATATTTT,CASSVQPRGGGNTIYF
.,TRBV28,TRBD1,TRBJ2-6,TGTGCCATTACAGGGGGCGATCACTCTGGGGCCAACGTCCTGACTTTC,CAITGGDHSGANVLTF
few,TRBV25-1,.,TRBJ1-3,TGTGCCAGCAGTCTCGCGGCAGGGGCTAAGGGAAACACCATATATTTT,CASSLAAGAKGNTIYF
once,TRBV7-9,.,TRBJ2-3,TGTTCCAGCAGCTTATCTACAGATACGCAGTATTTT,CSSSLSTDTQYF
once,TRBV6-1,.,TRBJ2-3,TGTGCCAGCAGTGCCGCCTATGACACAGATACGCAGTATTTT,CASSAAYDTDTQYF
once,TRBV11-1,TRBD1,TRBJ2-5,TGTGCCAGCAGCCCGAGGGACAGGATCCAAGAGACCCAGTACTTC,CASSPRDRIQETQYF
.,TRBV29-1,.,TRBJ2-4,TGCAGCGTTGTGGGAGTTCTAGCCAAAAACATTCAGTACTTC,CSVVGVLAKNIQYF